The clone carrying this T cell receptor beta chain was recorded many times. This sample is part of a study of tumor and adjacent non-tumor tissue in lung cancer. This CDR3 has 14 residues. CDR1 DFQATT and CDR2 SNEGSKA come from the germline V gene (reference sequence). The junction had 9 bases not matched to a gene; V was cut back by 6 bases and J by 3 bases. The library came from three nested PCR rounds adapted from ARM-PCR protocols. Via MiXCR, TCRdb re-called the multiplex PCR reads, giving one row per CDR3 protein. This sample has roughly 81,000 distinct CDR3 sequences, with around 57% found just once. The template was RNA from unsorted bulk tissue.

This TCR derives from a man in his 70s with non-small cell lung cancer. The sample consisted of lung tumor tissue. V usage is TRBV20-1 and J usage is TRBJ2-3; 7 bases line up with TRBD1. The CDR3 loop is CSAIPGQRTDTQYF. The CDR3 DNA is TGCAGTGCCATACCGGGACAGAGGACAGATACGCAGTATTTT.